This T cell receptor (beta chain) was profiled in a study of T cell clones after liver transplantation. Study-level information: As an antigen-independent comparator, third-party-reactive TCRbeta sequences came from pre-transplant mixed lymphocyte reactions. Three of the eight recipients were HCV-positive; the rest had non-autoimmune, non-viral transplant indications. Patients counted as tolerant after at least one year off all immunosuppression, enzymes not exceeding twice normal. The study, taken as a whole, reports: Small, mixed patient groups and varying post-transplant times limit these conclusions.

Details on this clone: The antigen is unknown.

Only in-frame clones appear in the TCRdb table, and some are missing; sequencing was by immunoSEQ multiplex PCR. This table holds 95,000 to 130,000 clones, approximately 90% found once. The V gene end was trimmed by 6 bases and the J gene end by 1 base; junction bases not matched to a gene: 4. This CDR3 spans 15 amino acids. The germline V gene has CDR1 WSHSY and CDR2 SAAADI. The rearrangement links TRBV10-2 to TRBJ2-5; TRBD2 aligns across 11 bases. Sequencing used CD4+ T cells from blood, obtained 12 months after liver transplant. The receptor's source is a human patient who received a liver transplant. The graft donor may have contributed some T cells. The CDR3 DNA sequence: TGCGCCAGCAGGGGGACTAGCGGTGCCCAAGAGACCCAGTACTTC. Translation: CASRGTSGAQETQYF.